The T cell receptor (beta chain) described here comes from a study of T cell changes during pregnancy in multiple sclerosis. Only in-frame clones appear in the TCRdb table, and some are missing; sequencing was by immunoSEQ multiplex PCR. The table includes about 67,000 clones, around 92% detected once. The ends were cut back, 6 bases at V and 1 base at J, with 16 bases in the middle. The CDR3 sequence is 15 residues long. Germline V gene data show CDR1 as SGHDT and CDR2 as YYEEEE. The V call is TRBV5-6, the J call TRBJ1-1; the D gene is possibly TRBD1 (6 bases). This clonotype originated in a female donor with multiple sclerosis, enrolled in a pregnancy study. Sequencing was performed on peripheral blood, taken in the first trimester of pregnancy. DNA of the CDR3: TGTGCCAGCACCTGGGAGACAGGATGGAACACTGAAGCTTTCTTT. Translated: CASTWETGWNTEAFF.